Listed below are T cell receptor beta chains from one sample, sequenced in a study of CXCR3-negative and CXCR3-positive naive CD8 T cells. TCRdb reprocessed the 5' RACE reads, keeping one entry per CDR3 protein, no DNA. The sample totals over 70,000 distinct CDR3 sequences. The source material was naive CXCR3- CD8+ T cells from blood. These receptors all stem from a human donor in good health. Some clones in this sample may be carry-over from other donors' samples. CDR3s include the opening cysteine and the closing phenylalanine or tryptophan.

J gene | V gene | CDR3 protein
TRBJ1-5 | TRBV7-9 | CASSLDAGVQPQHF
TRBJ2-7 | TRBV2 | CASSRDSPYEQYF
TRBJ2-1 | TRBV20-1 | CSARDGGLSIYEQFF
TRBJ2-3 | TRBV4-3 | CASSPGSRVVDTQYF
TRBJ1-2 | TRBV12-3/TRBV12-4 | CASTLGPGFYGYTF
TRBJ2-7 | TRBV29-1 | CSLETGQGMDYEQYF
TRBJ2-1 | TRBV29-1 | CSVEDSADSRHNEQFF
TRBJ1-2 | TRBV27 | CASSIGEGLYGYTF
TRBJ1-3 | TRBV10-3 | CAIKVPDANTIYF
TRBJ2-5 | TRBV4-2 | CASSQEGREETQYF
TRBJ2-7 | TRBV11-2 | CASSLEGSDEQYF
TRBJ2-1 | TRBV29-1 | CSVVCDSDNEQFF
TRBJ2-3 | TRBV23-1 | CASSHRDTQYF
TRBJ2-1 | TRBV7-3 | CASSPPGYNEQFF
TRBJ2-3 | TRBV6-2/TRBV6-3 | CASSSGTVQYF
TRBJ2-3 | TRBV29-1 | CSSSRDRGDPTSADTQYF
TRBJ1-1 | TRBV5-5 | CASSPFSGTNTEAFF
TRBJ2-7 | TRBV29-1 | CSVGPPYEQYF
TRBJ2-7 | TRBV19 | CASSTPDSYEQYF
TRBJ2-7 | TRBV20-1 | CSARELAGGTYEQYF
TRBJ1-1 | TRBV6-5 | CASSYRGDNTEAFF
TRBJ2-2 | TRBV6-5 | CASSYAPGGGAGELFF
TRBJ2-3 | TRBV5-1 | CASSLVGDTQYF
TRBJ1-2 | TRBV29-1 | CSATGSYGYTF
TRBJ2-1 | TRBV20-1 | CSARALDAYNEQFF
TRBJ1-2 | TRBV28 | CASSFLETGQGKIGYTF
TRBJ2-3 | TRBV12-3/TRBV12-4 | CASSPGGLSSADTQYF
TRBJ2-1 | TRBV10-3 | CAISDEAGYEQFF
TRBJ2-7 | TRBV7-9 | CASSRTSEDEQYF
TRBJ2-7 | TRBV7-6 | CASSLEVSSYEQYF
TRBJ2-3 | TRBV6-2/TRBV6-3 | CASNYGDSPNTDTQYF
TRBJ1-1 | TRBV7-9 | CASIRMNTEAFF
TRBJ2-3 | TRBV12-3/TRBV12-4 | CASKFGDTQYF
TRBJ2-1 | TRBV12-3/TRBV12-4 | CASSLDSYEQFF